Many counts were recorded for the clone carrying this T cell receptor (beta chain). With 0 bases clipped from V and 6 bases from J, the junction kept 4 bases outside the gene matches. This CDR3 is 15 amino acids long. Germline assignment: CDR1 SGHRS and CDR2 YFSETQ. TCRdb called the RT-PCR reads again in MiXCR, with one record for every CDR3 protein. The sample records 550,000 to 750,000 distinct CDR3 sequences, approximately 14% being singletons. The J gene is TRBJ2-1, the V gene TRBV5-1, with 9 bases identical to TRBD1. The specimen was memory CD4+ T cells from blood. This receptor was obtained from a female donor in good health, serving as a healthy control. This chain's CDR3 is CASSLEGQGVNEQFF. DNA for the CDR3: TGCGCCAGCAGCTTGGAGGGACAGGGTGTCAATGAGCAGTTCTTC.